The source of this TCR beta chain is a study of T cell repertoires in cytomegalovirus infection. About the study: Both CMV infection and a matching HLA type were indicated by public TCR beta signatures.

The table lists this clonotype with a few counts. As yet, its antigen is unknown. TCRdb called the reads again in MiXCR, with one record for every CDR3 protein. The repertoire holds some 940,000 distinct CDR3 sequences, around 32% seen once, with over 10% in the top ten. The V end was cut by 2 bases, the J end by 6 bases, with 10 bases between. The CDR3 has 14 residues. The germline V gene encodes CDR1 MNHEY and CDR2 SVGAGI. The starting material was cultured CD8+ T cells from PBMCs, obtained from culture after CMV antigen stimulation. The receptor was derived from a human donor in good health (CMV status not recorded). Some clones in this sample may be carry-over from other donors' samples. J is TRBJ2-2 and V is TRBV6-5; the D gene is possibly TRBD1 (6 bases). The CDR3 loop is CASSYAGAPGELFF. The CDR3 region has the DNA TGTGCCAGCAGTTACGCAGGGGCTCCCGGGGAGCTGTTTTTT.